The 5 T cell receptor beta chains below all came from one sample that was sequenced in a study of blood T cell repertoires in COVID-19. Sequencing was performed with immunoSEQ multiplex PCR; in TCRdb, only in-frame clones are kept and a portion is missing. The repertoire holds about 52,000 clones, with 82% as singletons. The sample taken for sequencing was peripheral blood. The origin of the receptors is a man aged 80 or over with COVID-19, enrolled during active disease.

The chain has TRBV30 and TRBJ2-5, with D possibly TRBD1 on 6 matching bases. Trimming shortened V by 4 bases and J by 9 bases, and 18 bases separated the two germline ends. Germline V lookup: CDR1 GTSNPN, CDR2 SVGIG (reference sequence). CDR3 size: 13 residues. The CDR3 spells CAWTPQGLGAQYF. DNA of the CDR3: TGTGCCTGGACTCCACAGGGCCTAGGGGCCCAGTACTTC.

CDR3: CASSLTGGAEGYTF. For the CDR3, the DNA is TGTGCCAGCTCACTGACAGGGGGCGCGGAGGGCTACACCTTC. The rearrangement links TRBV18 to TRBJ1-2, with 10 bases lining up with TRBD1. The trim removed 4 bases at V and 8 bases at J, leaving 7 bases unmatched. This CDR3 is 14 amino acids long. Per germline, CDR1 KGHSH and CDR2 LQKENI.

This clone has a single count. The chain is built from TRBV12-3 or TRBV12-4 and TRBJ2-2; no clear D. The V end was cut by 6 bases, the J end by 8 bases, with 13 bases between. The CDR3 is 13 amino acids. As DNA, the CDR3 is TGTGCCAGCAGACCATCGAGGTCAGGGGAGCTGTTTTTT. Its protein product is CASRPSRSGELFF.

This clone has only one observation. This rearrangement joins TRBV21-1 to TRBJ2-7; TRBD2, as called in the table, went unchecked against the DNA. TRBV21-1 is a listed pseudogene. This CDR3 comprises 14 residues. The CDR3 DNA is TGTGCCAGCAGCAAAGGACCGGGGACCTACGAGCAGTACGTC. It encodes CASSKGPGTYEQYV.

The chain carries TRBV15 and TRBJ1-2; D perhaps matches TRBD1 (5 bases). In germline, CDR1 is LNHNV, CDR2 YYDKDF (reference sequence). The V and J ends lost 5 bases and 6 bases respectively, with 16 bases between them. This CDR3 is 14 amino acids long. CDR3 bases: TGTGCCACCAGCGGGGGTGGGACTTTCCATGGCTACACCTTC. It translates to CATSGGGTFHGYTF.